What follows are 19 T cell receptor beta chains derived from one specimen sequenced in a study of blood T cell repertoires in COVID-19. Sequencing was performed with immunoSEQ multiplex PCR; in TCRdb, only in-frame clones are kept and a portion is missing. The data hold about 240,000 clones, with around 85% observed a single time. Sequencing was performed on PBMCs or T cells enriched from blood (not recorded which). These receptors all stem from a middle-aged woman with acute COVID-19.

This chain uses TRBV28 with TRBJ1-1; weak D call: TRBD1 (5 bases). There are 13 residues in the CDR3. Germline CDR1 and CDR2: MDHEN and SYDVKM. Deletions cut 6 bases from V and 4 bases from J, with 12 bases between. CDR3 sequence: CASRQGRATEAFF. CDR3 DNA sequence: TGTGCCAGCAGGCAGGGAAGGGCCACTGAAGCTTTCTTT.

A few counts support this clone. The chain joins TRBV12-3 or TRBV12-4 to TRBJ2-7; TRBD1 is a possible D gene (5 bases). CDR3 size: 13 residues. Trimming removed 1 base at V and 3 bases at J, with 7 bases between. CDR3 nucleotide sequence: TGTGCCAGCAGTTTAGGGCAGGGCTACGAGCAGTACTTC. This sequence encodes CASSLGQGYEQYF.

This chain joins TRBV6-5 and TRBJ2-7; 12 bases fit TRBD2. The germline V gene encodes CDR1 MNHEY and CDR2 SVGAGI. V shed 6 bases, J shed 3 bases, and the junction held 3 bases outside the gene matches. The CDR3 is made up of 14 amino acids. The CDR3 is CASSRLAGVYEQYF. CDR3 nucleotides: TGTGCCAGCAGCAGACTAGCGGGAGTCTACGAGCAGTACTTC.

The rearrangement uses TRBV5-1 and TRBJ2-1; 7 bases are shared with TRBD2. The CDR3 runs to 14 residues. The germline gives CDR1 SGHRS, CDR2 YFSETQ. V was clipped by 4 bases and J by 14 bases; unmatched bases: 15. The CDR3 is CASSGHLETGREFF. DNA of the CDR3: TGCGCCAGCAGCGGGCACCTAGAGACTGGGAGGGAGTTCTTC. Filled out from reference TRBV5-1 and TRBJ2-1, the complete variable domain reads KAGVTQTPRYLIKTRGQQVTLSCSPISGHRSVSWYQQTPGQGLQFLFEYFSETQRNKGNFPGRFSGRQFSNSRSEMNVSTLELGDSALYLCASSGHLETGREFFGPGTRLTVL.

CDR3 sequence reads: CASSEEWGREETQYF. CDR3 bases: TGTGCCAGCAGTGAAGAGTGGGGGCGGGAAGAGACCCAGTACTTC. The chain has TRBV6-1 and TRBJ2-5, with D maybe TRBD1 (6 bases). CDR3 size: 15 residues. Germline V lookup: CDR1 MNHNS, CDR2 SASEGT. Trimming took off 1 base at V and 3 bases at J, with 12 bases between the two ends.

The rearrangement links TRBV28 to TRBJ1-2; tentative D call: TRBD1 (5 bases). V was cut by 6 bases and J by 2 bases, with 13 bases left in between. Germline assignment: CDR1 MDHEN and CDR2 SYDVKM. The CDR3 consists of 14 residues. The CDR3 DNA sequence: TGTGCCAGCAGCCCTGGGGCGGTGAACTATGGCTACACCTTC. Its translation: CASSPGAVNYGYTF.

The J gene is TRBJ1-2, the V gene TRBV7-9, with unresolved D. Trimming stripped 0 bases from V and 8 bases from J, with 7 bases between. CDR1 SEHNR and CDR2 FQNEAQ come from the germline V gene (reference sequence). The CDR3 totals 12 residues. CDR3: CASSLAGVGYTF. The CDR3 coding sequence is TGTGCCAGCAGCTTAGCCGGGGTAGGCTACACCTTC. Supplemented by reference TRBV7-9 and TRBJ1-2, the full variable domain reads DTGVSQNPRHKITKRGQNVTFRCDPISEHNRLYWYRQTLGQGPEFLTYFQNEAQLEKSRLLSDRFSAERPKGSFSTLEIQRTEQGDSAMYLCASSLAGVGYTFGSGTRLTVV.

The chain carries TRBV2 and TRBJ1-2, with D perhaps TRBD1 (6 bases). The CDR3 is 13 residues long. The V end was cut by 4 bases, the J end by 0 bases, with 6 bases between. Germline CDR1 reads SNHLY; CDR2 reads FYNNEI. This CDR3 is CASSGTANYGYTF. The CDR3 DNA sequence: TGTGCCAGCAGTGGGACAGCTAACTATGGCTACACCTTC.

V and J are TRBV7-9 and TRBJ1-2; tentative D call: TRBD1 (6 bases). The CDR3 is 13 amino acids. CDR1 SEHNR and CDR2 FQNEAQ come from the germline V gene (reference sequence). V lost 2 bases to trimming and J lost 8 bases, with 12 bases between them. Written as DNA, the CDR3 is TGTGCCAGCAGCTTATCAGGGGAGGGCGGCTACACCTTC. This sequence encodes CASSLSGEGGYTF.

The V call is TRBV6-5, the J call TRBJ1-1, with D uncertain. The CDR3 spans 12 residues. V was trimmed by 10 bases and J by 0 bases, leaving 9 bases between them. CDR1 and CDR2 from the germline V gene are MNHEY and SVGAGI. The CDR3 bases are TGTGCCACGGGAAATCTGAACACTGAAGCTTTCTTT. It encodes CATGNLNTEAFF.

This clone has just a few counts. The V gene is TRBV4-1, the J gene TRBJ1-2; TRBD1 matches 9 bases. CDR1 is MGHRA and CDR2 is YSYEKL in the germline V gene. With 0 bases clipped from V and 5 bases from J, the junction kept 1 base outside the gene matches. This CDR3 comprises 14 residues. CDR3 sequence (DNA): TGCGCCAGCAGCCAAGAGGGGACAGGGTATGGCTACACCTTC. Translation gives CASSQEGTGYGYTF.

This clone was recorded only once. This rearrangement joins TRBV27 to TRBJ1-6, with 8 positions matching TRBD1. Losses at the gene ends were 3 bases for V and 7 bases for J; bases not matched to a gene: 2. This CDR3 is built from 14 residues. Looked up from germline, CDR1 is MNHEY and CDR2 is SMNVEV (reference sequence). In DNA, the CDR3 is TGTGCCAGCAGTTTCAGGGGGCCGAATTCACCCCTCCACTTT. Its protein is CASSFRGPNSPLHF.

V and J are TRBV7-9 and TRBJ2-6; 10 nucleotides match TRBD1. The germline gives CDR1 SEHNR, CDR2 FQNEAQ (reference sequence). The CDR3 consists of 17 residues. Trimming at V came to 8 bases and at J to 1 base, leaving 8 bases not matched to a gene. The CDR3 DNA reads TGTGCCAGCTCCGGGACAGGGGAATTGTCTGGGGCCAACGTCCTGACTTTC. Translating gives CASSGTGELSGANVLTF.

This clone was observed once. The chain recombines TRBV18 with TRBJ2-5; D unresolved. The V gene lost 6 bases and the J gene lost 4 bases, with 9 bases spanning the gap. Germline V gene data show CDR1 as KGHSH and CDR2 as LQKENI. The CDR3 is made up of 12 amino acids. The CDR3 DNA follows: TGTGCCAGCTCCTCTTCCCCAGAGACCCAGTACTTC. It yields the protein CASSSSPETQYF.

This sequence joins TRBV5-4 and TRBJ2-7, with TRBD1 matching 10 bases. The CDR3 loop spans 15 amino acids. Looked up from germline, CDR1 is SGHNT and CDR2 is YYREEE (reference sequence). The V segment lost 4 bases and the J segment 0 bases; nucleotides outside the gene matches: 4. CDR3 sequence reads: CASSKGQGSSYEQYF. As DNA, the CDR3 is TGTGCCAGCAGCAAGGGACAGGGGAGCTCCTACGAGCAGTACTTC.

The chain combines TRBV10-3 with TRBJ2-7; weak D call: TRBD2 (7 bases). V shed 7 bases and J shed 2 bases, with 15 bases lying between them. From germline, CDR1 is ENHRY and CDR2 SYGVKD. CDR3 length: 14 amino acids. The DNA of the CDR3 is TGTGCCATCACCGAGGGGGGGGCTGCCTACGAGCAGTACTTC. This sequence encodes CAITEGGAAYEQYF.

This clone turned up a few times. J is TRBJ2-2 and V is TRBV2, with 10 bases aligning to TRBD2. V was clipped by 4 bases and J by 1 base; unmatched bases: 3. The CDR3 is made up of 16 amino acids. Germline V lookup: CDR1 SNHLY, CDR2 FYNNEI. In nucleotides, the CDR3 is TGTGCCAGCAGTGTACTAGCGGGGAAGAACACCGGGGAGCTGTTTTTT. Its protein is CASSVLAGKNTGELFF.

The V call is TRBV30, the J call TRBJ1-1; TRBD1 matches at 7 bases. Germline loops: CDR1 GTSNPN, CDR2 SVGIG (reference sequence). J gave up 12 bases and V 0 bases, and 4 bases lay outside the gene matches. The length of the CDR3 is 11 residues. The CDR3, as DNA: TGTGCCTGGAGTGTAGACAGGGTATCTTTCTTT. As protein: CAWSVDRVSFF.

This clone was seen a few times. This chain uses TRBV19 with TRBJ2-3; TRBD2 aligns across 14 bases. This CDR3 spans 15 amino acids. V was clipped by 7 bases and J by 5 bases; unmatched bases: 5. Germline assignment: CDR1 LNHDA and CDR2 SQIVND (reference sequence). The CDR3 nucleotides are TGTGCCAGTACAGTTGGGACTAGCGGGAGAGATACGCAGTATTTT. Its protein is CASTVGTSGRDTQYF.